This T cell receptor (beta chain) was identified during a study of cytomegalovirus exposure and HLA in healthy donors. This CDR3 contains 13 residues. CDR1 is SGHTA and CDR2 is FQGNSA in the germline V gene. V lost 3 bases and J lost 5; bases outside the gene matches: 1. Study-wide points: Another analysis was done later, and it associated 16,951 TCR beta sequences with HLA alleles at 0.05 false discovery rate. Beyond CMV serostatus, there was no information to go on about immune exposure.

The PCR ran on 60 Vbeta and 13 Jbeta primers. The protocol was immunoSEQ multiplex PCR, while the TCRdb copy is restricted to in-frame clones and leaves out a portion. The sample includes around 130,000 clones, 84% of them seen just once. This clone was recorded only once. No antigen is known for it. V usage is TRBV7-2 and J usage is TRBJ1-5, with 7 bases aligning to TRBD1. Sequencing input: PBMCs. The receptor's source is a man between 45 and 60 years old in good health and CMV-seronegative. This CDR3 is CASSFQGDQPQHF. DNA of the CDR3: TGTGCCAGCAGCTTCCAGGGGGATCAGCCCCAGCATTTT.